The 27 T cell receptor beta chains below were found in one sample sequenced in a study of radiotherapy plus CTLA-4 blockade in lung cancer. The data were produced by immunoSEQ multiplex PCR, yet TCRdb's version contains in-frame clones alone and is incomplete. The data show approximately 94,000 clones, around 84% seen once. Specimen: peripheral blood, collected from a patient treated with radiotherapy plus ipilimumab. The receptors were sampled from a human donor with non-small cell lung cancer that progressed on radiotherapy plus ipilimumab.

The chain uses TRBV5-1 and TRBJ2-3; TRBD1 might be the D (6 bases). The V and J ends lost 5 bases and 1 base respectively, with 11 bases between them. The CDR3 totals 14 residues. The germline gives CDR1 SGHRS, CDR2 YFSETQ. The CDR3 coding sequence is TGCGCCAGCAGAACAGGGCCGGGCACAGATACGCAGTATTTT. It encodes CASRTGPGTDTQYF.

The rearrangement links TRBV11-2 to TRBJ1-4; 9 bases fit TRBD1. This CDR3 spans 14 amino acids. V shed 9 bases and J 7 bases; nucleotides not matched to a gene: 9. The V gene's germline CDR1 is SGHAT and CDR2 FQNNGV. CDR3 sequence reads: CASASGQGIEKLFF. Here the CDR3 DNA reads TGTGCCAGTGCCTCGGGACAGGGTATTGAAAAACTGTTTTTT.

The chain carries TRBV9 and TRBJ2-2; TRBD2 agrees at 7 bases. The V segment lost 2 bases and the J segment 5 bases; nucleotides outside the gene matches: 9. The CDR3 covers 16 residues. The V gene's germline CDR1 is SGDLS and CDR2 YYNGEE. In DNA form, the CDR3 reads TGTGCCAGCAGCGTGGGACTAAACTTGAATACCGGGGAGCTGTTTTTT. It specifies CASSVGLNLNTGELFF.

This clone was detected many times. The chain has TRBV7-8 and TRBJ2-7; TRBD2 matches 13 bases. Germline V gene lookup returns CDR1 SGHVS and CDR2 FQNEAQ. The J segment lost 2 bases and the V segment lost 1 base, leaving 11 bases of the junction unmatched. The CDR3 length is 19 residues. The CDR3 protein is CASSLGLAGGPLPPYEQYF. Written as DNA, the CDR3 is TGTGCCAGCAGCTTAGGACTAGCGGGAGGACCCCTCCCTCCCTACGAGCAGTACTTC.

The rearrangement uses TRBV27 and TRBJ1-1; the match to TRBD1 covers 8 bases. This CDR3 is 13 amino acids long. After removal of 4 bases from V and 3 bases from J, the junction contained 1 base not matched to a gene. Looked up from germline, CDR1 is MNHEY and CDR2 is SMNVEV (reference sequence). The CDR3 reads CASSWTGYTEAFF. The CDR3, as DNA: TGTGCCAGCAGTTGGACAGGGTACACTGAAGCTTTCTTT.

The genes are TRBV28 and TRBJ2-7, with 7 bases that match TRBD2. The CDR3 spans 15 residues. CDR1 and CDR2 (germline): MDHEN, SYDVKM. The V and J ends lost 5 bases and 2 bases, in that order; junction bases with no gene match: 9. The CDR3 DNA is TGTGCCAGCAGTCCCCAGGCGGCGGGGGCCTACGAGCAGTACTTC. Protein sequence: CASSPQAAGAYEQYF.

The V call is TRBV27, the J call TRBJ1-1, with D unclear. Germline lookup yields CDR1 MNHEY and CDR2 SMNVEV (reference sequence). Trimming left V 3 bases short and J 3 bases short, with 14 bases between. This CDR3 has 15 residues. CDR3 in amino acids: CASSLGTRRDTEAFF. The CDR3 nucleotides are TGTGCCAGCAGTTTGGGCACCCGAAGGGACACTGAAGCTTTCTTT.

This sequence joins TRBV5-6 and TRBJ1-1; D possibly corresponds to TRBD1 (5 bases). Germline CDR1 reads SGHDT; CDR2 reads YYEEEE. This CDR3 contains 13 residues. V gave up 4 bases and J gave up 11 bases, with 18 bases separating them. The CDR3 is CASSADTFSGAFF. The CDR3 nucleotides read TGTGCCAGCAGCGCGGACACATTCTCCGGGGCTTTCTTT.

V is TRBV10-1 and J is TRBJ1-1; tentatively, D is TRBD1 (5 bases). CDR3 size: 13 residues. V lost 3 bases and J lost 7, with 12 bases in between. CDR1 and CDR2 from the germline V gene are WNHNN and SYGVQD (reference sequence). Here the CDR3 reads CASSDPPGDEAFF. The CDR3 bases are TGCGCCAGCAGTGATCCGCCGGGGGATGAAGCTTTCTTT.

This clone has a handful of counts. The chain links TRBV30 to TRBJ2-7; the D gene is possibly TRBD2 (6 bases). V was shortened by 5 bases and J by 3 bases, with 8 bases between the two germline ends. In germline, CDR1 is GTSNPN, CDR2 SVGIG (reference sequence). This CDR3 contains 11 residues. CDR3 sequence (DNA): TGTGCCTGGGGACTACACTACGAGCAGTACTTC. Amino acid sequence: CAWGLHYEQYF.

This chain links TRBV25-1 with TRBJ1-1, with unresolved D. The CDR3 is made up of 12 amino acids. CDR1 and CDR2 (germline): MGHDK, SYGVNS. Trimming took off 4 bases at V and 1 base at J, with 4 bases between the two ends. CDR3 sequence (DNA): TGTGCCAGCAGTGTAGGGAACACTGAAGCTTTCTTT. This encodes CASSVGNTEAFF.

The chain has TRBV6-1 and TRBJ2-1, with TRBD1 as a possible D gene (5 bases). This CDR3 comprises 14 residues. Germline values: CDR1 MNHNS, CDR2 SASEGT. V was trimmed by 3 bases and J by 8 bases, leaving 14 bases between them. This CDR3 is CASSEGPRLDEQFF. For the CDR3, the DNA is TGTGCCAGCAGTGAGGGGCCGAGACTCGATGAGCAGTTCTTC.

The CDR3 sequence is CAWSGVGLGPMSSYNEQFF. The DNA for the CDR3 is TGTGCCTGGAGTGGGGTGGGACTAGGACCCATGTCTTCCTACAATGAGCAGTTCTTC. This rearrangement joins TRBV30 to TRBJ2-1; 8 bases agree with TRBD2. With 1 base clipped from V and 1 base from J, the junction kept 15 bases outside the gene matches. Germline-derived CDR1 and CDR2 are GTSNPN and SVGIG (reference sequence). The length of the CDR3 is 19 residues.

The chain links TRBV5-1 to TRBJ2-3; the D gene is possibly TRBD1 (5 bases). Germline lookup yields CDR1 SGHRS and CDR2 YFSETQ. The CDR3 has 14 amino acids. Trimming took off 6 bases at V and 5 bases at J, with 16 bases between the two ends. The CDR3 DNA reads as TGCGCCAGCACCCCGGTCGCAGGGATAGATACGCAGTATTTT. Translated, it gives CASTPVAGIDTQYF. Supplemented by reference TRBV5-1 and TRBJ2-3, the full variable domain reads KAGVTQTPRYLIKTRGQQVTLSCSPISGHRSVSWYQQTPGQGLQFLFEYFSETQRNKGNFPGRFSGRQFSNSRSEMNVSTLELGDSALYLCASTPVAGIDTQYFGPGTRLTVL.

This chain links TRBV27 with TRBJ1-1; D remains unclear. The CDR3 has 12 amino acids. Germline V gene data show CDR1 as MNHEY and CDR2 as SMNVEV (reference sequence). Trimming took 3 bases from V and 7 from J, leaving 9 bases between them. The CDR3, as DNA: TGTGCCAGCAGTTTTTCGGACGGTGAAGCTTTCTTT. The encoded protein is CASSFSDGEAFF.

V is TRBV4-2 and J is TRBJ2-1; no reliable D call. V was cut by 4 bases and J by 1 base, with 8 bases left in between. This CDR3 contains 14 residues. Germline-derived CDR1 and CDR2 are LGHNA and YNFKEQ. The CDR3 DNA reads as TGTGCCAGCAGCCTGGAGCGATCCTACAATGAGCAGTTCTTC. It yields the protein CASSLERSYNEQFF.

The CDR3 loop is CASSQRGTVWLAKNIQYF. The CDR3 nucleotides read TGTGCCAGTAGTCAACGGGGGACCGTCTGGTTAGCCAAAAACATTCAGTACTTC. The chain joins TRBV19 to TRBJ2-4, with D possibly TRBD2 on 6 matching bases. The CDR3 loop spans 18 amino acids. Germline V CDR1 and CDR2: LNHDA, SQIVND (reference sequence). V was cut by 5 bases and J by 0 bases, with 20 bases left in between.

The V call is TRBV9, the J call TRBJ1-2; 9 nucleotides match TRBD1. Germline CDR1 reads SGDLS; CDR2 reads YYNGEE. The CDR3 length is 16 residues. The V and J ends lost 3 bases and 8 bases, in that order; junction bases with no gene match: 14. The CDR3 DNA is TGTGCCAGCAGCGCTGGACAGGGGACTATGACGGGAGGCTACACCTTC. Its translation is CASSAGQGTMTGGYTF.

Notes on this clone: Other DNA variants within this sample encode the same CDR3. V is TRBV28 and J is TRBJ1-2, with 7 bases lining up with TRBD1. This CDR3 spans 14 amino acids. The germline V gene encodes CDR1 MDHEN and CDR2 SYDVKM. V lost 6 bases, J lost 4 bases, and 8 bases stayed unmatched. The CDR3 loop reads CASSPTGPFYGYTF. As DNA, the CDR3 is TGTGCCAGCAGCCCGACAGGGCCGTTCTATGGCTACACCTTC.

This clone was counted between two and nine times. V is TRBV30 and J is TRBJ1-5; 10 nucleotides agree with TRBD1. Germline V gene data show CDR1 as GTSNPN and CDR2 as SVGIG (reference sequence). V shed 0 bases, J shed 2 bases, and the junction held 7 bases outside the gene matches. CDR3 size: 17 residues. As DNA, the CDR3 is TGTGCCTGGAGTGTTGGGGACAGGGGTATGGGCAATCAGCCCCAGCATTTT. The encoded protein is CAWSVGDRGMGNQPQHF.

The chain uses TRBV27 and TRBJ2-2, with TRBD1 matching over 8 bases. There are 18 residues in the CDR3. V lost 5 bases and J lost 4; bases outside the gene matches: 15. Germline V gives CDR1 MNHEY, CDR2 SMNVEV (reference sequence). The CDR3 DNA reads TGTGCCAGCAGTGCCACAGGGGGGAGGTGGGTTGGCACCGGGGAGCTGTTTTTT. Protein: CASSATGGRWVGTGELFF.

V and J are TRBV28 and TRBJ1-1; the D is unclear. The CDR3 loop spans 14 amino acids. V was clipped by 2 bases and J by 0 bases, with 7 bases between them. Looked up from germline, CDR1 is MDHEN and CDR2 is SYDVKM. CDR3 residues: CASSLRALNTEAFF. DNA of the CDR3: TGTGCCAGCAGTTTAAGGGCCTTGAACACTGAAGCTTTCTTT.

The gene calls are TRBV6-5 and TRBJ2-2; 9 positions match TRBD2. The germline CDR1 and CDR2 sequences are MNHEY and SVGAGI. The V gene end was trimmed by 7 bases and the J gene end by 6 bases; junction bases not matched to a gene: 6. The CDR3 totals 14 residues. CDR3 in amino acids: CASIHSGSPGELFF. The CDR3 DNA reads as TGTGCCAGCATTCATAGCGGGAGCCCCGGGGAGCTGTTTTTT.

The chain couples TRBV14 to TRBJ1-1; D is ambiguous. This CDR3 comprises 14 residues. Germline V CDR1 and CDR2: SGHDN, FVKESK. V lost 2 bases and J lost 7, with 14 bases in between. In nucleotides, the CDR3 is TGTGCCAGCAGCCAATATCGCGAAGCAGGTGAAGCTTTCTTT. Encoded protein: CASSQYREAGEAFF.

The CDR3 DNA is TGTGCCAGCAGTCCTATCCGGGACAGGGGCTTTCTTGAGCAGTTCTTC. Protein product: CASSPIRDRGFLEQFF. The gene calls are TRBV27 and TRBJ2-1; 10 nucleotides match TRBD1. With V trimmed by 5 bases and J by 9 bases, 13 bases remained unmatched. Germline assignment: CDR1 MNHEY and CDR2 SMNVEV (reference sequence). CDR3 size: 16 residues.

The chain couples TRBV5-1 to TRBJ2-1; maybe TRBD1 (6 bases). The CDR3 runs to 16 residues. V shed 3 bases and J shed 0 bases, with 13 bases lying between them. CDR1 SGHRS and CDR2 YFSETQ come from the germline V gene. CDR3 in DNA: TGCGCCAGCAGCTCCTTGAGGGGGAGCTCCTACAATGAGCAGTTCTTC. Encoded protein: CASSSLRGSSYNEQFF.

The chain recombines TRBV28 with TRBJ1-1; 9 bases line up with TRBD1. CDR3 length: 14 amino acids. Germline assignment: CDR1 MDHEN and CDR2 SYDVKM. The V and J ends lost 10 bases and 10 bases, in that order; junction bases with no gene match: 16. CDR3 coding DNA: TGTGCCATCGCCCGGGGACAGGGATTACGGGGAGCTTTCTTT. Translating gives CAIARGQGLRGAFF.